The 21 T cell receptor beta chains in this list originate from one sample, sequenced in a study of cytomegalovirus exposure and HLA in healthy donors. PCR employed 60 Vbeta and 13 Jbeta primers. Generated by immunoSEQ multiplex PCR, the TCRdb table keeps only in-frame clones and is missing some. The sample has some 130,000 clones, around 79% seen once. Material: PBMCs. The receptors here all came from a female donor in good health and CMV-seronegative.

V is TRBV12-5 and J is TRBJ1-1; perhaps TRBD1 as D (5 bases). Germline V gene lookup returns CDR1 LGHNT and CDR2 FRNRAP. The CDR3 runs to 15 residues. The V and J ends lost 6 bases and 6 bases respectively, with 20 bases between them. The CDR3 sequence is CASGASGLWSPEAFF. The CDR3 DNA follows: TGTGCTAGTGGGGCTTCAGGGTTGTGGTCGCCTGAAGCTTTCTTT.

This clone was seen just once. V gene TRBV6-5 combines with J gene TRBJ1-5, with a tentative D call TRBD1 (6 bases). Germline V gene data show CDR1 as MNHEY and CDR2 as SVGAGI. V lost 5 bases to trimming and J lost 5 bases, with 10 bases between them. The CDR3 runs to 13 residues. The CDR3 region has the DNA TGTGCCAGCAGTAGAGGGGGGGATCAGCCCCAGCATTTT. Translating it yields CASSRGGDQPQHF.

V and J are TRBV5-6 and TRBJ2-3, with TRBD2 matching 13 bases. Germline lookup yields CDR1 SGHDT and CDR2 YYEEEE. V lost 0 bases, J lost 6 bases, and 7 bases stayed unmatched. This CDR3 is built from 17 residues. CDR3 sequence (DNA): TGTGCCAGCAGCTTGGATCGGACTAGCGGGGGAGGGGATACGCAGTATTTT. Amino acids: CASSLDRTSGGGDTQYF.

The gene calls are TRBV6-4 and TRBJ2-7, with TRBD1 identical over 7 bases. The CDR3 is made up of 14 amino acids. CDR1 MRHNA and CDR2 SNTAGT come from the germline V gene. The V gene end was trimmed by 2 bases and the J gene end by 6 bases; junction bases not matched to a gene: 7. The CDR3 nucleotides are TGTGCCAGCAGTGACGGTGACAGGGCAGCCGAGCAGTACTTC. Protein: CASSDGDRAAEQYF.

This clone was observed a handful of times. V gene TRBV27 combines with J gene TRBJ2-7; D ambiguous. Per the germline V gene, CDR1 is MNHEY and CDR2 is SMNVEV (reference sequence). Trimming removed 8 bases from V and 3 bases from J, with 14 bases in between. The CDR3 extends over 13 amino acids. The CDR3 reads CASSRSIIYEQYF. The CDR3 coding sequence is TGTGCCAGCTCGCGATCGATAATCTACGAGCAGTACTTC.

This clone appeared a few times. This chain uses TRBV10-2 with TRBJ1-1, with 9 bases matching TRBD1. J lost 4 bases, V lost 6 bases, and 6 bases had no gene match. Germline-derived CDR1 and CDR2 are WSHSY and SAAADI. The CDR3 covers 14 residues. The CDR3 spells CASSRDRDFTEAFF. In nucleotides, the CDR3 is TGCGCCAGCAGCCGGGACAGGGATTTCACTGAAGCTTTCTTT.

The V call is TRBV5-6, the J call TRBJ2-1; D unresolved. Germline lookup yields CDR1 SGHDT and CDR2 YYEEEE. V dropped 3 bases and J dropped 2 bases, with 9 bases sitting between them. The length of the CDR3 is 14 residues. This CDR3 reads CASSSLDAYNEQFF. The CDR3 nucleotides read TGTGCCAGCAGCTCCCTAGACGCCTACAATGAGCAGTTCTTC.

This sequence joins TRBV28 and TRBJ2-7, with 8 bases aligning to TRBD1. This CDR3 has 13 amino acids. Germline CDR1 is MDHEN and CDR2 is SYDVKM. The V and J ends lost 6 bases and 9 bases, in that order; junction bases with no gene match: 10. As DNA, the CDR3 is TGTGCCAGCAGCCAGGGGGCCCACCTCGGGCAGTACTTC. Translated, it gives CASSQGAHLGQYF.

The chain has TRBV10-3 and TRBJ2-3; possibly TRBD2 for D (5 bases). The CDR3 totals 12 residues. Germline V gives CDR1 ENHRY, CDR2 SYGVKD. V was clipped by 8 bases and J by 4 bases, with 10 bases between them. CDR3 amino acids: CAIGGSADTQYF. CDR3 nucleotide sequence: TGTGCCATCGGTGGGAGCGCAGATACGCAGTATTTT.

This clone was counted only a few times. This chain connects TRBV30 to TRBJ1-4; 8 bases line up with TRBD1. CDR3 size: 16 residues. J gave up 3 bases and V 2 bases, and 8 bases lay outside the gene matches. The germline gives CDR1 GTSNPN, CDR2 SVGIG (reference sequence). CDR3 sequence reads: CAWSPRGRWPNEKLFF. CDR3 nucleotides: TGTGCCTGGAGTCCCAGGGGGCGATGGCCTAATGAAAAACTGTTTTTT.

The V call is TRBV27, the J call TRBJ2-7, with TRBD1 identical over 8 bases. V lost 5 bases to trimming and J lost 5 bases; unmatched junction nucleotides: 14. The CDR3 runs to 16 residues. Germline V gene data show CDR1 as MNHEY and CDR2 as SMNVEV (reference sequence). As DNA, the CDR3 is TGTGCCAGCAGTCCGCGGACAGGGTATTTTAGCGACGAGCAGTACTTC. Translated: CASSPRTGYFSDEQYF.

This clone was found once. The gene calls are TRBV5-6 and TRBJ1-2, with D perhaps matching TRBD1 (6 bases). From germline, CDR1 is SGHDT and CDR2 YYEEEE. CDR3 length: 15 residues. V gave up 3 bases and J gave up 7 bases, with 19 bases separating them. CDR3 loop: CASSSLVGAGGGYTF. DNA of the CDR3: TGTGCCAGCAGCTCCCTGGTGGGGGCGGGAGGTGGCTACACCTTC.

The V and J genes are TRBV5-1 and TRBJ2-3; 8 nucleotides align to TRBD2. The junction had 10 bases not matched to a gene; V was cut back by 4 bases and J by 12 bases. The CDR3 length is 13 residues. CDR1 and CDR2 from the germline V gene are SGHRS and YFSETQ. In nucleotides, the CDR3 is TGCGCCAGCAGCGCCGCGGGGGGCACTACCCAGTATTTT. It is translated as CASSAAGGTTQYF.

CDR3 DNA: TGTGCCAGCAGCCAGGACCGGGGGGGTGAGCAGTTCTTC. Amino acids: CASSQDRGGEQFF. The chain links TRBV4-2 to TRBJ2-1, with 8 bases fitting TRBD2. V lost 3 bases to trimming and J lost 9 bases; unmatched junction nucleotides: 4. Germline CDR1 is LGHNA and CDR2 is YNFKEQ. There are 13 residues in the CDR3.

Turning to this clone: At one boundary the junction diverges from the germline segment, which might be a read error. The rearrangement joins TRBV7-7 to TRBJ1-1, with D possibly matching TRBD1 (5 bases). Germline values: CDR1 SSHAT, CDR2 FNYEAQ (reference sequence). This CDR3 has 13 residues. CDR3 region: CASSLTGNTEAFF. The CDR3 DNA follows: TGTGCTAGCAGTCTTACAGGTAACACTGAAGCTTTCTTT.

This chain uses TRBV29-1 with TRBJ2-7; 7 bases agree with TRBD2. J lost 5 bases, V lost 3 bases, and 7 bases had no gene match. This CDR3 spans 13 amino acids. Per the germline V gene, CDR1 is SQVTM and CDR2 is ANQGSEA. The CDR3 sequence: CSVDVGGFDEQYF. The CDR3 nucleotides are TGCAGCGTTGACGTGGGAGGGTTTGACGAGCAGTACTTC.

This sequence joins TRBV7-2 and TRBJ2-7; TRBD2 matches 7 bases. Trimming took 3 bases from V and 2 from J; bases not matched to a gene: 4. The CDR3 extends over 14 amino acids. Germline V gives CDR1 SGHTA, CDR2 FQGNSA. CDR3 in DNA: TGTGCCAGCAGCTTCGGCGGGAGCCCCTACGAGCAGTACTTC. It encodes CASSFGGSPYEQYF.

This clone was counted a few times. The chain links TRBV4-1 to TRBJ1-2, with TRBD1 matching 8 bases. There are 17 residues in the CDR3. CDR1 is MGHRA, CDR2 YSYEKL, per germline. The junction had 14 bases not matched to a gene; V was cut back by 1 base and J by 7 bases. The CDR3 is CASSQGFPGQVACGYTF. DNA of the CDR3: TGCGCCAGCAGCCAAGGGTTTCCGGGACAGGTGGCGTGTGGCTACACCTTC.

The chain links TRBV7-3 to TRBJ2-6; maybe TRBD2 (5 bases). CDR3 length equals 19 residues. CDR1 is SGHTA and CDR2 is FQGTGA in the germline V gene. V was clipped by 5 bases and J by 0 bases, with 20 bases between them. Written as DNA, the CDR3 is TGTGCCAGCAGCCTTCCTTCCCGAGGACGGGGCTCTGGGGCCAACGTCCTGACTTTC. This sequence encodes CASSLPSRGRGSGANVLTF.

This chain connects TRBV7-6 to TRBJ2-5; 11 nucleotides match TRBD2. With 6 bases clipped from V and 4 bases from J, the junction kept 4 bases outside the gene matches. Germline CDR1 and CDR2: SGHVS and FNYEAQ. This CDR3 contains 14 residues. This chain's CDR3 is CASRPGLAGETQYF. The CDR3 nucleotides read TGTGCCAGCAGGCCTGGACTAGCGGGAGAGACCCAGTACTTC. The variable domain in full, with the rest retrieved from reference TRBV7-6 and TRBJ2-5, is GAGVSQSPRYKVTKRGQDVALRCDPISGHVSLYWYRQALGQGPEFLTYFNYEAQQDKSGLPNDRFSAERPEGSISTLTIQRTEQRDSAMYRCASRPGLAGETQYFGPGTRLLVL.

The CDR3 is CASSTETVYGYTF. In DNA, the CDR3 is TGCGCCAGCAGCACGGAAACAGTGTATGGCTACACCTTC. This chain uses TRBV5-1 with TRBJ1-2; D gene uncertain. There are 13 residues in the CDR3. CDR1 and CDR2 from the germline V gene are SGHRS and YFSETQ. V lost 4 bases to trimming and J lost 5 bases, with 12 bases between them.